This entry lists 28 T cell receptor beta chains sequenced from one sample in a study of blood T cell repertoires in COVID-19 (dated by TCRdb to 2020 to 2022). Library generation was performed with the immunoSEQ multiplex PCR assay. TCRdb holds this immuneACCESS table with in-frame rearrangements only. Some clones are missing; in checked studies, unresolved V genes explain under half, and the rest has no known cause. For this sample the table gives some 240,000 clones, of which roughly 85% were detected only once. In total, the top ten clones hold over 2% of the sample. Sequenced input: peripheral blood. The source of these receptors is a woman in her seventies with COVID-19, enrolled during active disease.

The genes are TRBV3-1 (or the pseudogene TRBV3-2) and TRBJ2-3; TRBD1 is a possible D gene (8 bases). The CDR3 sequence is 16 residues long. CDR1 and CDR2 from the germline V gene are LGHDT and YNNKEL (reference sequence). Deletions cut 4 bases from V and 2 bases from J, with 16 bases between. CDR3 sequence reads: CASSLRGRENTDTQYF. The CDR3 DNA follows: TGTGCCAGCAGCCTCAGGGGGCGGGAGAACACAGATACGCAGTATTTT.

The CDR3 region is CAISDQAGVNEQFF. DNA of the CDR3: TGTGCCATCAGTGACCAAGCGGGAGTGAATGAGCAGTTCTTC. The V gene is TRBV10-3, the J gene TRBJ2-1; 8 bases fit TRBD2. The CDR3 extends over 14 amino acids. The V and J ends lost 3 bases and 7 bases, in that order; junction bases with no gene match: 5. Germline V gives CDR1 ENHRY, CDR2 SYGVKD.

This clone was seen only a few times. The rearrangement links TRBV4-2 to TRBJ2-1; 11 nucleotides line up with TRBD2. The J segment lost 9 bases and the V segment lost 0 bases, leaving 16 bases of the junction unmatched. Looked up from germline, CDR1 is LGHNA and CDR2 is YNFKEQ. The CDR3 consists of 19 residues. The CDR3 DNA reads TGTGCCAGCAGCCAAGAAGTACTAGCGGGGGCCATGTACCCTGGTGAGCAGTTCTTC. It translates to CASSQEVLAGAMYPGEQFF.

V gene TRBV18 combines with J gene TRBJ1-5, with 7 bases identical to TRBD1. CDR1 and CDR2 from the germline V gene are KGHSH and LQKENI. The V and J ends lost 2 bases and 5 bases, in that order; junction bases with no gene match: 0. The CDR3 has 13 residues. The CDR3 sequence: CASSPDRDQPQHF. CDR3 DNA: TGTGCCAGCTCACCAGACAGGGATCAGCCCCAGCATTTT.

A note on this clone: Mismatch with germline at one junction end may stem from a read error. The chain carries TRBV3-1 (or the pseudogene TRBV3-2) and TRBJ1-2; D not certain. The germline V gene has CDR1 LGHDT and CDR2 YNNKEL (reference sequence). This CDR3 has 13 amino acids. CDR3 nucleotide sequence: TGTGCCAGCAGCCAAGATCGCCAGACATTAAGAATCTTC. Translating gives CASSQDRQTLRIF.

The chain uses TRBV7-9 and TRBJ2-5; a possible D gene is TRBD1 (7 bases). Germline CDR1 SEHNR, CDR2 FQNEAQ (reference sequence). The V gene lost 1 base and the J gene lost 1 base, with 13 bases spanning the gap. The CDR3 length is 16 residues. The CDR3 nucleotides read TGTGCCAGCAGCTTAGGGCCAGGGGGGCGCCAAGAGACCCAGTACTTC. Translated: CASSLGPGGRQETQYF.

The chain carries TRBV6-2 or TRBV6-3 and TRBJ2-5; 11 positions agree with TRBD2. Germline V CDR1 and CDR2: MNHEY, SVGEGT. The CDR3 runs to 17 residues. V was pared by 4 bases and J by 2 bases, with 9 bases of the junction left unmatched. CDR3 bases: TGTGCCAGCAGTTGGACTCGGACTAGCGGGCCGCAAGAGACCCAGTACTTC. This translates into CASSWTRTSGPQETQYF.

The chain carries TRBV4-2 and TRBJ2-1; weak D call: TRBD1 (5 bases). The CDR3 consists of 15 residues. Trimming stripped 1 base from V and 5 bases from J, with 12 bases between. CDR1 is LGHNA and CDR2 is YNFKEQ in the germline V gene. The CDR3, as DNA: TGTGCCAGCAGCCAAGGAACAGGTCTAGACAATGAGCAGTTCTTC. This translates into CASSQGTGLDNEQFF.

The V and J genes are TRBV7-9 and TRBJ1-2, with 10 bases that match TRBD1. This CDR3 comprises 15 residues. Trimming removed 6 bases from V and 5 bases from J; junction bases left unmatched: 9. Germline CDR1 SEHNR, CDR2 FQNEAQ (reference sequence). DNA of the CDR3: TGTGCCAGCAGTTGGACAGGGGGAATTGGGTATGGCTACACCTTC. This encodes CASSWTGGIGYGYTF.

The chain joins TRBV5-1 to TRBJ1-6; 9 nucleotides line up with TRBD1. Germline CDR1 and CDR2: SGHRS and YFSETQ. V gave up 4 bases and J gave up 10 bases; unmatched junction bases: 6. The CDR3 extends over 14 amino acids. CDR3 in amino acids: CASSPRTGDSPLHF. The CDR3 nucleotides read TGCGCCAGCAGCCCCCGGACAGGGGACTCACCCCTCCACTTT. Based on the CDR3 plus reference TRBV5-1 and TRBJ1-6, the full variable domain is KAGVTQTPRYLIKTRGQQVTLSCSPISGHRSVSWYQQTPGQGLQFLFEYFSETQRNKGNFPGRFSGRQFSNSRSEMNVSTLELGDSALYLCASSPRTGDSPLHFGNGTRLTVT.

V is TRBV4-1 and J is TRBJ1-2; 8 bases line up with TRBD1. This CDR3 comprises 16 residues. Germline CDR1 reads MGHRA; CDR2 reads YSYEKL. The trim removed 1 base at V and 3 bases at J, leaving 7 bases unmatched. CDR3: CASSQAGTGSDYGYTF. The CDR3, as DNA: TGCGCCAGCAGCCAAGCTGGGACAGGAAGTGACTATGGCTACACCTTC.

The J gene is TRBJ1-5, the V gene TRBV2, with D tentatively TRBD1 (6 bases). CDR1 SNHLY and CDR2 FYNNEI come from the germline V gene. CDR3 length: 13 residues. Deletions cut 7 bases from V and 3 bases from J, with 10 bases between. The CDR3 protein is CASKGHTNQPQHF. CDR3 bases: TGTGCCAGCAAGGGACACACCAATCAGCCCCAGCATTTT.

V usage is TRBV19 and J usage is TRBJ1-6; perhaps TRBD1 as D (5 bases). This CDR3 has 17 residues. V lost 2 bases to trimming and J lost 8 bases, with 19 bases between them. Per the germline V gene, CDR1 is LNHDA and CDR2 is SQIVND (reference sequence). The CDR3 sequence: CASSIMSSGQGDSPLHF. CDR3 sequence (DNA): TGTGCCAGTAGTATAATGAGCAGTGGGCAGGGTGATTCACCCCTCCACTTT.

The genes are TRBV10-3 and TRBJ1-1; a weak D match, TRBD1 (6 bases). Germline V gene data show CDR1 as ENHRY and CDR2 as SYGVKD. With 9 bases removed from V and 3 bases from J, the gap between germline ends came to 17 bases. The CDR3 is 14 residues long. CDR3 region: CAINSGVADTEAFF. The DNA of the CDR3 is TGTGCCATTAACTCAGGGGTCGCGGACACTGAAGCTTTCTTT.

The chain uses TRBV18 and TRBJ1-1; D not certain. This CDR3 region has 13 residues. Trimming cost V 4 bases and J 1 base, with 7 bases left between them. In germline, CDR1 is KGHSH, CDR2 LQKENI. CDR3 protein: CASSRETNTEAFF. The CDR3 coding sequence is TGTGCCAGCTCACGGGAGACGAACACTGAAGCTTTCTTT.

The table lists this clone with a few counts. Here the CDR3 reads CASSSPGTSAPDTQYF. DNA of the CDR3: TGTGCCAGCAGCTCACCGGGGACTAGCGCGCCAGATACGCAGTATTTT. The chain carries TRBV7-6 and TRBJ2-3, with 10 bases lining up with TRBD2. The CDR3 is 16 amino acids. V trimming: 4 bases; J trimming: 4 bases; junction bases outside the gene matches: 8. CDR1 is SGHVS, CDR2 FNYEAQ, per germline.

CDR3 in DNA: TGTGCCAGCAGCGGACGGACTAGCGGGAGATCACCCGGAGAGACCCAGTACTTC. Translation: CASSGRTSGRSPGETQYF. The V and J genes are TRBV9 and TRBJ2-5; 13 nucleotides agree with TRBD2. V lost 3 bases, J lost 4 bases, and 12 bases stayed unmatched. Germline V gene data show CDR1 as SGDLS and CDR2 as YYNGEE. The CDR3 runs to 18 residues.

The chain uses TRBV27 and TRBJ2-2; D ambiguous. CDR3 length: 13 residues. Germline-derived CDR1 and CDR2 are MNHEY and SMNVEV (reference sequence). V was shortened by 5 bases and J by 5 bases, with 9 bases between the two germline ends. CDR3 nucleotides: TGTGCCAGCAGTATGTCCGGGACCGGGGAGCTGTTTTTT. Encoded protein: CASSMSGTGELFF.

The rearrangement uses TRBV18 and TRBJ1-3, with 7 bases identical to TRBD1. CDR3 length equals 15 residues. Unmatched junction bases numbered 2, after V lost 3 bases and J lost 0 bases. CDR1 is KGHSH and CDR2 is LQKENI in the germline V gene. CDR3: CASSPGDSSGNTIYF. CDR3 coding DNA: TGTGCCAGCTCACCGGGGGACAGCTCTGGAAACACCATATATTTT.

V usage is TRBV12-3 or TRBV12-4 and J usage is TRBJ1-6; D gene unclear. This CDR3 contains 12 residues. Trimming left V 7 bases short and J 9 bases short, with 10 bases between. CDR3 bases: TGTGCCAGCAAAACTACAAGTTCACCCCTCCACTTT. It specifies CASKTTSSPLHF.

In its sample, this clone was seen once. The CDR3 nucleotides are TGTGCCAGCTCACTACTCCGGGACAGTACCTACGAGCAGTACTTC. The encoded protein is CASSLLRDSTYEQYF. The genes are TRBV18 and TRBJ2-7; 7 positions agree with TRBD1. Looked up from germline, CDR1 is KGHSH and CDR2 is LQKENI. The CDR3 length is 15 residues. With 4 bases clipped from V and 2 bases from J, the junction kept 8 bases outside the gene matches.

V is TRBV7-6 and J is TRBJ1-3; 8 bases map to TRBD1. With V trimmed by 4 bases and J by 2 bases, 4 bases remained unmatched. The CDR3 extends over 15 amino acids. From germline, CDR1 is SGHVS and CDR2 FNYEAQ. In DNA, the CDR3 is TGTGCCAGCAGCTCCCAGGACAGGGCTGGAAACACCATATATTTT. This sequence encodes CASSSQDRAGNTIYF.

The chain employs TRBV6-2 or TRBV6-3 and TRBJ2-5, with D perhaps TRBD2 (6 bases). Germline loops: CDR1 MNHEY, CDR2 SVGEGT. The length of the CDR3 is 16 residues. Trimming pared 4 bases from V and 2 bases from J, leaving 17 bases between. The CDR3 coding sequence is TGTGCCAGCAGTTCCCTAGCTTGGGGGGTACAAGAGACCCAGTACTTC. This gives the protein CASSSLAWGVQETQYF.

The rearrangement links TRBV7-2 to TRBJ2-6; D is perhaps TRBD1 (5 bases). CDR3 length: 22 residues. Trimming removed 0 bases from V and 1 base from J, with 25 bases in between. Per the germline V gene, CDR1 is SGHTA and CDR2 is FQGNSA. The CDR3 DNA reads TGTGCCAGCAGCTTAGCGTCTTCGGCCTCTGGACAAGCGTGGTCTGGGGCCAACGTCCTGACTTTC. Its translation: CASSLASSASGQAWSGANVLTF.

This rearrangement joins TRBV18 to TRBJ1-1; 7 bases agree with TRBD1. CDR1 is KGHSH and CDR2 is LQKENI in the germline V gene. The CDR3 extends over 13 amino acids. With V trimmed by 5 bases and J by 5 bases, 5 bases remained unmatched. The CDR3 here is CASSRTGQTEAFF. The CDR3 nucleotides read TGTGCCAGCTCAAGGACAGGACAAACTGAAGCTTTCTTT.

V usage is TRBV15 and J usage is TRBJ2-3, with 7 bases matching TRBD2. Trimming removed 0 bases from V and 0 bases from J; junction bases left unmatched: 3. Germline CDR1 and CDR2: LNHNV and YYDKDF (reference sequence). The CDR3 has 16 amino acids. The DNA for the CDR3 is TGTGCCACCAGCAGAGATCAAGCGGGAAGCACAGATACGCAGTATTTT. Its protein is CATSRDQAGSTDTQYF. Full variable domain (missing parts from reference TRBV15 and TRBJ2-3): DAMVIQNPRYQVTQFGKPVTLSCSQTLNHNVMYWYQQKSSQAPKLLFHYYDKDFNNEADTPDNFQSRRPNTSFCFLDIRSPGLGDTAMYLCATSRDQAGSTDTQYFGPGTRLTVL.

The chain recombines TRBV19 with TRBJ1-5, with D possibly being TRBD1 (6 bases). CDR1 LNHDA and CDR2 SQIVND come from the germline V gene (reference sequence). V dropped 0 bases and J dropped 0 bases, with 15 bases sitting between them. The CDR3 covers 18 residues. As DNA, the CDR3 is TGTGCCAGTAGTATAGATCTATGGACAGTTAATAGCAATCAGCCCCAGCATTTT. Translated: CASSIDLWTVNSNQPQHF.

The rearrangement links TRBV10-3 to TRBJ1-2; the match to TRBD1 covers 7 bases. The germline CDR1 and CDR2 sequences are ENHRY and SYGVKD. Trimming at V came to 2 bases and at J to 4 bases, leaving 1 base not matched to a gene. The CDR3 runs 13 residues. The CDR3 coding sequence is TGTGCCATCAGTGAGAACAGGGGCTATGGCTACACCTTC. Its protein product is CAISENRGYGYTF.